These 14 T cell receptor beta chains share one sample of origin, sequenced in a study of response to subunit inactivated influenza vaccine. One entry per CDR3 protein results from TCRdb running MiXCR on the RT-PCR reads. The repertoire holds some 800,000 distinct CDR3 sequences, approximately 22% seen once, with 10% in the top ten. The sequenced sample was PBMCs from blood, obtained more than 4 days after vaccination. All receptors derive from a man in his fifties or sixties who received an inactivated influenza vaccine.

The chain uses TRBV5-1 and TRBJ2-5, with a tentative D call TRBD2 (5 bases). Trimming stripped 2 bases from V and 6 bases from J, with 23 bases between. The CDR3 is 17 residues long. Germline-derived CDR1 and CDR2 are SGHRS and YFSETQ. The CDR3 DNA sequence: TGCGCCAGCAGCTTTGCCCCCGGACTGGGTCGTGAAAAGACCCAGTACTTC. It encodes CASSFAPGLGREKTQYF.

The V and J genes are TRBV4-3 and TRBJ2-2; 10 nucleotides match TRBD2. The germline V gene has CDR1 LGHNA and CDR2 YSLEER. The CDR3 is 13 residues long. The ends lost 6 bases at V and 8 bases at J; junction bases unmatched: 3. The CDR3: CASRLAGMGELFF. DNA for the CDR3: TGCGCCAGCAGACTAGCGGGAATGGGGGAGCTGTTTTTT.

This clonotype appeared a few times. The chain links TRBV7-9 to TRBJ2-1; D gene uncertain. The V end was cut by 4 bases, the J end by 7 bases, with 20 bases between. The CDR3 is 16 residues long. Germline CDR1 reads SEHNR; CDR2 reads FQNEAQ (reference sequence). CDR3 in DNA: TGTGCCAGCAGCTCCCCCCTCTTGCAAGCTTCGAATGAGCAGTTCTTC. Protein: CASSSPLLQASNEQFF.

The genes are TRBV20-1 and TRBJ2-7, with D possibly being TRBD1 (5 bases). The CDR3 runs 12 residues. The V and J ends lost 1 base and 7 bases respectively, with 11 bases between them. The V gene's germline CDR1 is DFQATT and CDR2 SNEGSKA (reference sequence). The DNA for the CDR3 is TGCAGTGCTAGAGTAGGGGTAAGGGAGCAGTACTTC. It translates to CSARVGVREQYF.

This clonotype has only a few counts. The rearrangement joins TRBV25-1 to TRBJ2-3; 7 bases align to TRBD1. Germline CDR1 MGHDK, CDR2 SYGVNS. There are 15 residues in the CDR3. With V trimmed by 4 bases and J by 4 bases, 8 bases remained unmatched. CDR3 amino acids: CASSVRNRGADTQYF. CDR3 sequence (DNA): TGTGCCAGCAGTGTCCGGAACAGGGGCGCAGATACGCAGTATTTT. The variable domain in full, with the rest retrieved from reference TRBV25-1 and TRBJ2-3, is EADIYQTPRYLVIGTGKKITLECSQTMGHDKMYWYQQDPGMELHLIHYSYGVNSTEKGDLSSESTVSRIRTEHFPLTLESARPSHTSQYLCASSVRNRGADTQYFGPGTRLTVL.

This clonotype was counted at least ten times. The J gene is TRBJ2-1, the V gene TRBV25-1; perhaps TRBD1 as D (6 bases). V was shortened by 6 bases and J by 7 bases, with 13 bases between the two germline ends. Germline V gives CDR1 MGHDK, CDR2 SYGVNS. This CDR3 has 13 amino acids. The CDR3 region is CASRLLGANEQFF. CDR3 nucleotides: TGTGCCAGCAGACTCCTGGGGGCAAATGAGCAGTTCTTC. The whole variable domain, filled in from reference TRBV25-1 and TRBJ2-1, reads EADIYQTPRYLVIGTGKKITLECSQTMGHDKMYWYQQDPGMELHLIHYSYGVNSTEKGDLSSESTVSRIRTEHFPLTLESARPSHTSQYLCASRLLGANEQFFGPGTRLTVL.

V usage is TRBV7-2 and J usage is TRBJ2-2; 8 bases fit TRBD2. The CDR3 length is 14 residues. Per germline, CDR1 SGHTA and CDR2 FQGNSA. J was trimmed by 7 bases and V by 5 bases; bases with no gene match: 6. The CDR3, as DNA: TGTGCCAGCAGCCCAGGGACTAGGGGCGGGGAGCTGTTTTTT. Encoded protein: CASSPGTRGGELFF.

This clonotype was counted only a few times. The chain recombines TRBV15 with TRBJ2-7; 12 nucleotides line up with TRBD2. The V segment lost 1 base and the J segment 1 base; nucleotides outside the gene matches: 8. Germline V gene sequence: CDR1 LNHNV, CDR2 YYDKDF (reference sequence). This CDR3 has 18 amino acids. Here the CDR3 DNA reads TGTGCCACCAGCAGAGGAACTAGCGGGGGGTTTATATCCTACGAGCAGTACTTC. It translates to CATSRGTSGGFISYEQYF.

The rearrangement joins TRBV7-2 to TRBJ2-1; D unresolved. Germline CDR1 and CDR2: SGHTA and FQGNSA. The CDR3 is 14 amino acids. The V gene lost 5 bases and the J gene lost 2 bases, with 10 bases spanning the gap. The CDR3 bases are TGTGCCAGCAGCGACGAAAGGCCCTACAATGAGCAGTTCTTC. Amino acid sequence: CASSDERPYNEQFF.

The V call is TRBV4-1, the J call TRBJ1-6, with 10 bases lining up with TRBD1. The CDR3 loop spans 16 amino acids. V was pared by 1 base and J by 7 bases, with 4 bases of the junction left unmatched. The germline V gene encodes CDR1 MGHRA and CDR2 YSYEKL. The CDR3 nucleotides read TGCGCCAGCAGCCAAGCTGGGACAGGGGAAAATTCACCCCTCCACTTT. Translating gives CASSQAGTGENSPLHF.

V usage is TRBV12-3 or TRBV12-4 and J usage is TRBJ2-7; D is perhaps TRBD1 or TRBD2 (5 bases each). The CDR3 is made up of 16 amino acids. V was trimmed by 1 base and J by 1 base, leaving 14 bases between them. CDR3 amino acids: CASSLGVGDRSYEQYF. The DNA for the CDR3 is TGTGCCAGCAGTTTAGGTGTTGGGGACCGGTCCTACGAGCAGTACTTC.

The chain joins TRBV6-1 to TRBJ2-1, with 8 bases matching TRBD2. V lost 5 bases and J lost 9; bases outside the gene matches: 12. CDR1 and CDR2 from the germline V gene are MNHNS and SASEGT. The length of the CDR3 is 15 residues. The CDR3 nucleotides read TGTGCCAGCAGTCCGAGCGGGGGTTACGCGGCTGAGCAGTTCTTC. Translation gives CASSPSGGYAAEQFF.

The chain links TRBV7-8 to TRBJ1-4; no definite D call. CDR3 size: 16 residues. Trimming took 1 base from V and 7 from J, leaving 16 bases between them. Germline V lookup: CDR1 SGHVS, CDR2 FQNEAQ. The CDR3 region is CASSLVLVGSGEKLFF. Written as DNA, the CDR3 is TGTGCCAGCAGCTTAGTGCTAGTGGGGTCCGGTGAAAAACTGTTTTTT.

The CDR3 sequence is CASSFRTGAEAFF. The CDR3 DNA reads as TGTGCCAGCAGTTTTCGGACAGGCGCTGAAGCTTTCTTT. The chain is built from TRBV12-3 or TRBV12-4 and TRBJ1-1, with 7 bases lining up with TRBD1. Unmatched junction bases numbered 4, after V lost 3 bases and J lost 6 bases. This CDR3 comprises 13 residues.